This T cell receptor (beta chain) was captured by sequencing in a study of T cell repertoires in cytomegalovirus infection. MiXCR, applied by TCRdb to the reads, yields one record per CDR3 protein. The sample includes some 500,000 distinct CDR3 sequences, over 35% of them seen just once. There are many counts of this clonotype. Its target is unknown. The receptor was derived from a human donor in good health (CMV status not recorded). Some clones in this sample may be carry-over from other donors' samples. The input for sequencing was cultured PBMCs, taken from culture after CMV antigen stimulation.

DNA of the CDR3: TGTGCCAGCAGCCCCGGGTACGGGCTGGGCACTGAAGCTTTCTTT. Its protein product is CASSPGYGLGTEAFF. V usage is TRBV7-2 and J usage is TRBJ1-1; no firm D call. V lost 5 bases, J lost 4 bases, and 17 bases lay in between. There are 15 residues in the CDR3. Germline V gene lookup returns CDR1 SGHTA and CDR2 FQGNSA.